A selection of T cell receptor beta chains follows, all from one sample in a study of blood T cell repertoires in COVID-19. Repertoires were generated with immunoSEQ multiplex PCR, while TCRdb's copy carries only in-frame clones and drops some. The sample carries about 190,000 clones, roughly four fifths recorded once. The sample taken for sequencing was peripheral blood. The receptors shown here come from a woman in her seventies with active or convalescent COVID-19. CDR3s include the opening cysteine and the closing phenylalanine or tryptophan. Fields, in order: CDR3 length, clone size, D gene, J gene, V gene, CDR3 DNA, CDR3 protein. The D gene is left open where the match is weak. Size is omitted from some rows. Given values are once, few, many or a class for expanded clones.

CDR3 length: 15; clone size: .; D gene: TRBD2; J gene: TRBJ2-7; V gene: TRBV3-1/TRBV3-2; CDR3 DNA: TGTGCCAGCAGCCAAGATGGACTAGGCAGGTACGAGCAGTACTTC; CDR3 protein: CASSQDGLGRYEQYF
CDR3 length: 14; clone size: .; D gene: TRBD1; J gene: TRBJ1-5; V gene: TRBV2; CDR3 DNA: TGTGCCAGCACCATGACAGGGAACAATCAGCCCCAGCATTTT; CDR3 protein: CASTMTGNNQPQHF
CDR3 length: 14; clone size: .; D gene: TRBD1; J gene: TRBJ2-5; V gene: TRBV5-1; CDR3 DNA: TGCGCCAGCAGCTGGGGACAGGGGCGGGAGACCCAGTACTTC; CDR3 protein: CASSWGQGRETQYF
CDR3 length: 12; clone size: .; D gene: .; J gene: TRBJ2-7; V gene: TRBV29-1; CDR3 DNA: TGCAGCGTTGACCGGGGGAGCCACGAGCAGTACTTC; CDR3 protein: CSVDRGSHEQYF
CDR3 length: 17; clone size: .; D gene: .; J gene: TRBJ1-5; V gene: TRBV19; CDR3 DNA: TGTGCCAGTAGAGCGATAAACGGGGGTCGTAGCAATCAGCCCCAGCATTTT; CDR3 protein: CASRAINGGRSNQPQHF
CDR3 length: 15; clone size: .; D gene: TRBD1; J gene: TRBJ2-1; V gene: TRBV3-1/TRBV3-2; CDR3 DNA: TGTGCCAGCAGCCCTAAGGACAGGGGAGGGCATGAGCAGTTCTTC; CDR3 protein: CASSPKDRGGHEQFF
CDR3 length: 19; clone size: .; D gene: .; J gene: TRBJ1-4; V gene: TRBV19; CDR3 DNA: TGTGCCAGTAGTATTGGTTCAGGGGCTTTCGACCCTAGGATTGAAAAACTGTTTTTT; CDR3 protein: CASSIGSGAFDPRIEKLFF
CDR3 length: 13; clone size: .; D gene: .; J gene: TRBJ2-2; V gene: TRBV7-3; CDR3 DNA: TGTGCCAGCAGGCAAGCCTCCGCCCGGGAGCTGTTTTTT; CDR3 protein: CASRQASARELFF
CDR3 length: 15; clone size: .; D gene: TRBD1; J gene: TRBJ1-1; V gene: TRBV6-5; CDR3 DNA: TGTGCCAGCAGTTCGCCTTTTGGGACAGGGGGTGATACTTTCTTT; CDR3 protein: CASSSPFGTGGDTFF
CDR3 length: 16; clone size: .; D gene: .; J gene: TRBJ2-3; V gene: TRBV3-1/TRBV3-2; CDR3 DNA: TGTGCCAGCAGCCAAGGAGGACAGACAGTGAGAGATACGCAGTATTTT; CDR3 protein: CASSQGGQTVRDTQYF
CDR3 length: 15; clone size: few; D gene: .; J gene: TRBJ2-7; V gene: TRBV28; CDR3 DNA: TGTGCCAGCAGACTAACCCCTAGTCCCGCCTACGAGCAGTACTTC; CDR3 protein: CASRLTPSPAYEQYF
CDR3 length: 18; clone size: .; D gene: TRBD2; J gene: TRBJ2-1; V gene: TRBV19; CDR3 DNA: TGTGCCAGTAGTATCCGGGGGTGGGGTAGCGGGACGTTCAATGAGCAGTTCTTC; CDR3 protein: CASSIRGWGSGTFNEQFF
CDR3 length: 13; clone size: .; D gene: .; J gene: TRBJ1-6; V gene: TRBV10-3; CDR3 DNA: TGTGCCATCAGTGACCAAGGGGTTTCACCCCTCCACTTT; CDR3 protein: CAISDQGVSPLHF